Listed below are T cell receptor beta chains from one sample, sequenced in a study of response to subunit inactivated influenza vaccine. TCRdb fed the RT-PCR reads into MiXCR, producing one record per CDR3 protein. The profile covers roughly 500,000 distinct CDR3 sequences, with under 30% appearing a single time and 2.5% to 3% taken by the ten largest. Another study also made use of these data, one on T cells expressing NK-cell markers.

This material consisted of CD4+ T cells sorted from PBMCs, taken 11 to 12 days after vaccination. All receptors come from a middle-aged man who received an inactivated influenza vaccine. CDR3s include the opening cysteine and the closing phenylalanine or tryptophan. A D gene is named only where the DNA matches it firmly. For some rows the clone size is stated as once, few or many, or as a class when expanded; others skip it.

>NA|NA|TRBJ2-2|TRBV10-3
TGTGCCATCAGTGTTCTGGCGGGGCGGACCGGGGAGCTGTTTTTT
CAISVLAGRTGELFF
>NA|NA|TRBJ2-7|TRBV12-3/TRBV12-4
TGTGCCAGCACCGGGTCCGGGGGTGCGACCTACGAGCAGTACTTC
CASTGSGGATYEQYF
>NA|NA|TRBJ2-7|TRBV2
TGTGCCAGCAGTGCGGTTCCCTCCTACGAGCAGTACTTC
CASSAVPSYEQYF
>few|TRBD2|TRBJ2-7|TRBV5-1
TGCGCCAGCAGCCCTGGCCGTTACGGAGGGAGGGCCCTCTACGAGCAGTACTTC
CASSPGRYGGRALYEQYF
>few|TRBD2|TRBJ2-3|TRBV15
TGTGCCACCAGCAGAGATTCTGCGCTGACGGGATCGGGGGGGGATACGCAGTATTTT
CATSRDSALTGSGGDTQYF
>NA|TRBD1|TRBJ1-1|TRBV29-1
TGCAGCGTTCACCGGGACAGAAGGGGTACTGAAGCTTTCTTT
CSVHRDRRGTEAFF
>few|NA|TRBJ2-5|TRBV10-1
TGCGCCACCAACTGGGGGCGAGGAGAGACCCAGTACTTC
CATNWGRGETQYF
>NA|NA|TRBJ2-7|TRBV28
TGTGCCAGCGAGGGGCTCCCTCACTACGAGCAGTACTTC
CASEGLPHYEQYF
>few|TRBD2|TRBJ2-4|TRBV12-3/TRBV12-4
TGTGCCAGCAGTGAAAATAGCGGGGGGGGTGGAAACATTCAGTACTTC
CASSENSGGGGNIQYF
>NA|NA|TRBJ2-1|TRBV5-6
TGTGCCAGCAGCTTGCTCCGGGACCGAAACAATGAGCAGTTCTTC
CASSLLRDRNNEQFF
>few|TRBD1|TRBJ2-7|TRBV7-6
TGTGCCAGCAGCTTGGCATCGGGACAGGGGAACGAGCAGTACTTC
CASSLASGQGNEQYF
>NA|NA|TRBJ2-7|TRBV7-9
TGTGCCAGCACCGTCGGTGGCGCGGGACCCTACGAGCAGTACTTC
CASTVGGAGPYEQYF
>once|TRBD2|TRBJ2-5|TRBV3-1
TGTGCCAGCAGCTTCAGAGCGGGGGCCACGGAGACCCAGTACTTC
CASSFRAGATETQYF
>NA|TRBD1|TRBJ2-2|TRBV4-1
TGCGCCAGCACCCTTGGGACAGGACCCGCCACCGGGGAGCTGTTTTTT
CASTLGTGPATGELFF
>few|NA|TRBJ2-7|TRBV7-2
TGTGCCAGCAGCTATACAGGGGGACTAGGAGGCGAGCAGTACTTC
CASSYTGGLGGEQYF
>few|TRBD2|TRBJ2-5|TRBV29-1
TGCAGCGTTGCAGTAGCGGGAGGGAGGGAGACCCAGTACTTC
CSVAVAGGRETQYF
>few|NA|TRBJ1-1|TRBV6-1
TGTGCCAGCAGCCCTTACTACGGGGAAAAGGGTACTGAAGCTTTCTTT
CASSPYYGEKGTEAFF
>few|TRBD2|TRBJ2-2|TRBV7-9
TGTGCCAGCAGCTCGGGACTGTTAGCGGGAACCGGGGAGCTGTTTTTT
CASSSGLLAGTGELFF
>many|NA|TRBJ1-1|TRBV29-1
TGCAGCGTTGTCAGGGGGAACACTGAAGCTTTCTTT
CSVVRGNTEAFF
>few|TRBD1|TRBJ2-7|TRBV12-3/TRBV12-4
TGTGCCAGCAGTCCCTCCAACAGGGGTTCCTACGAGCAGTACTTC
CASSPSNRGSYEQYF
>many|TRBD1|TRBJ1-1|TRBV4-3
TGCGCCAGCAGTCTCCGGGCCGGGACAGGGACGGGCAACACTGAAGCTTTCTTT
CASSLRAGTGTGNTEAFF
>few|NA|TRBJ1-4|TRBV4-2
TGTGCCAGCAGCCCCCCAACGTTCCGGGGGCGCTTGAGTAAAAAACTGTTTTTT
CASSPPTFRGRLSKKLFF
>few|NA|TRBJ2-2|TRBV7-9
TGTGCCAGCAGTTCGGACAGAAGGAACACCGGGGAGCTGTTTTTT
CASSSDRRNTGELFF
>NA|NA|TRBJ1-1|TRBV29-1
TGCAGCGTTGAAGATCGGATGAATGCTGAAGCTTTCTTT
CSVEDRMNAEAFF
>few|NA|TRBJ2-5|TRBV20-1
TGCAGATATAGACTCCAAGAGACCCAGTACTTC
CRYRLQETQYF
>NA|TRBD1|TRBJ2-7|TRBV29-1
TGCAGCGTTGCCTGGACAGGTCGCTCCTACGAGCAGTACTTC
CSVAWTGRSYEQYF
>NA|TRBD1|TRBJ2-6|TRBV5-1
TGCGCCAGCAGCACCCGGACAGGGGCTGGGGCCAACGTCCTGACTTTC
CASSTRTGAGANVLTF
>many|NA|TRBJ1-1|TRBV15
TGTGCCACCAGCCACCCCGGGACGACAGAAGCTTTCTTT
CATSHPGTTEAFF
>few|NA|TRBJ2-2|TRBV6-2/TRBV6-3
TGTGCCAGCAGACATAATCGGGACGGCTTCACCGGGGAGCTGTTTTTT
CASRHNRDGFTGELFF
>NA|NA|TRBJ2-5|TRBV4-1
TGCGCCAGCAGCCAACGCGGTGGGGTAGAGACCCAGTACTTC
CASSQRGGVETQYF
>NA|NA|TRBJ1-2|TRBV18
TGTGCCAGCTCACCACGTTCGGCTGGCTACACCTTC
CASSPRSAGYTF
>NA|TRBD2|TRBJ2-1|TRBV12-5
TGTGCTAGTGGTTCCTCAGCGGGGAACAATGAGCAGTTCTTC
CASGSSAGNNEQFF
>NA|TRBD2|TRBJ2-1|TRBV24-1
TGTGCCACCAGTGATTCTTCCGCGAGCGGGAGGGCCCTCAATGAGCAGTTCTTC
CATSDSSASGRALNEQFF
>few|TRBD1|TRBJ2-5|TRBV29-1
TGCAGCGTTTCTGTCGGGACAGGGGTAGAGACCCAGTACTTC
CSVSVGTGVETQYF
>few|TRBD1|TRBJ1-2|TRBV7-8
TGTGCCAGCAGCTTAGGGACAGGGTTAAGCTATGGCTACACCTTC
CASSLGTGLSYGYTF
>few|TRBD2|TRBJ2-1|TRBV20-1
TGCAGTGCTAGAGATCTAAGCGGGAGATACAATGAGCAGTTCTTC
CSARDLSGRYNEQFF
>NA|NA|TRBJ1-2|TRBV24-1
TGTGCCACCAGTGACCCCGTGGGGGATAACTATGGCTACACCTTC
CATSDPVGDNYGYTF
>few|NA|TRBJ1-1|TRBV29-1
TGCAGCGTTGAAGCGTACTCACGGAACACTGAAGCTTTCTTT
CSVEAYSRNTEAFF
>few|TRBD2|TRBJ2-2|TRBV6-1
TGTGCCAGCAAACTAGCGGAGCCCGGGGAGCTGTTTTTT
CASKLAEPGELFF
>NA|TRBD1|TRBJ1-1|TRBV5-1
TGCGCCAGCAGCCCCGAAGCCCGACAGGGCCGGGAGAGCACTGAAGCTTTCTTT
CASSPEARQGRESTEAFF
>NA|NA|TRBJ2-7|TRBV5-1
TGCGCCAGCAGCTTGGGGCCGGGGCCCTCCTACGAGCAGTACTTC
CASSLGPGPSYEQYF
>few|NA|TRBJ2-5|TRBV28
TGTGCCAGCAGTTTACAGGGGGGAGGAAAGACCCAGTACTTC
CASSLQGGGKTQYF
>few|TRBD1|TRBJ1-2|TRBV6-1
TGTGCCAGCAGGGACAGGGGGCCGGGTGGCTACACCTTC
CASRDRGPGGYTF
>NA|TRBD2|TRBJ2-7|TRBV20-1
TGCAGTGCTGGACTAGGTGATGCCTACGAGCAGTACTTC
CSAGLGDAYEQYF
>NA|TRBD1|TRBJ2-7|TRBV14
TGTGCCAGCAGCCAACCCGGGACAGCCCTCTACGAGCAGTACTTC
CASSQPGTALYEQYF
>NA|NA|TRBJ2-3|TRBV12-3/TRBV12-4
TGTGCCAGCAGTTTCACAGGGAAGCTCACAGATACGCAGTATTTT
CASSFTGKLTDTQYF
>few|NA|TRBJ2-3|TRBV6-1
TGTGCCATGGGACTCTCTAGCACAGATACGCAGTATTTT
CAMGLSSTDTQYF